What follows describes a single T cell receptor (beta chain). While infection was still active, Seattle patients were enrolled and then followed longitudinally. The data are from a study of blood T cell repertoires in COVID-19. Turning to the study itself: The study drew acute and convalescent COVID-19 samples from the United States, Italy and Spain. Nucleic acid was either cDNA or gDNA, and it came from T cells, B-cell-depleted T cells, or PBMCs.

Per the original methods: The authors estimated nucleated cell counts from reference gene primer amplification. Sequenced by immunoSEQ multiplex PCR; TCRdb stores in-frame clones only, minus some. From that table come the V and J calls and clone size; the DNA was used to work out D and trimming. This sample yields roughly 460,000 clones, of which around 90% are seen a single time; approximately 0.92% belongs to the top ten. J gave up 0 bases and V 4 bases, and 6 bases lay outside the gene matches. The CDR3 loop spans 15 amino acids. Germline CDR1 is SGHNT and CDR2 is YYREEE (reference sequence). The sample comprised peripheral blood. The chain links TRBV5-4 to TRBJ2-7, with TRBD1 matching over 8 bases. This clonotype was obtained from a man between 18 and 35 years old with COVID-19, enrolled during active disease. The CDR3 is CASSPGQASSYEQYF. The CDR3 DNA follows: TGTGCCAGCAGCCCGGGACAGGCGAGCTCCTACGAGCAGTACTTC.